This T cell receptor (beta chain) was captured in a study of blood T cell repertoires in COVID-19. Study overall: Spain, Italy and the United States supplied samples that represented acute and convalescent COVID-19. T cells, B-cell-depleted T cells, or PBMCs provided the cDNA or gDNA that served as material.

Per the study methods: Amplification with reference gene primers provided the estimates of nucleated cell counts. Produced via immunoSEQ multiplex PCR; TCRdb's table is partial and in-frame only. The D gene and trimming were derived from the DNA, and the V and J assignments and clone size from that table. The data contain more than 300,000 clones, roughly 89% of them seen just once; the ten biggest clones take up approximately 0.98%. This CDR3 spans 14 amino acids. V lost 4 bases to trimming and J lost 0 bases, with 13 bases between them. Germline loops: CDR1 SQVTM, CDR2 ANQGSEA. Sequenced material: peripheral blood. The V and J genes are TRBV29-1 and TRBJ2-7, with D possibly being TRBD2 (6 bases). The TCR was taken from a woman aged 35 to 49 with COVID-19, enrolled during active disease. Written as DNA, the CDR3 is TGCAGCGTTGTCGGGCTAGCGAGCTCCTACGAGCAGTACTTC. The encoded protein is CSVVGLASSYEQYF.